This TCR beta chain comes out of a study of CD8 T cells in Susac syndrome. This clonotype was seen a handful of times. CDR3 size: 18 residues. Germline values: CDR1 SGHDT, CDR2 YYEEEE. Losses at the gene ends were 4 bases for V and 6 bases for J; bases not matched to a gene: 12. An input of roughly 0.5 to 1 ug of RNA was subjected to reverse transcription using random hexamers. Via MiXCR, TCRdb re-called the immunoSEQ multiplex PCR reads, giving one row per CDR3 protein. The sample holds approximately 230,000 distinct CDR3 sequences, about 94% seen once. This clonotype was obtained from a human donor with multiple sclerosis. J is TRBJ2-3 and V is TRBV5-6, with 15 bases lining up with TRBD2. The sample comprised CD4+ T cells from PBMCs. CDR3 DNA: TGTGCCAGCAGCGCCCCCGAGGGACTAGCGGGGGGCCTGGATACGCAGTATTTT. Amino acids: CASSAPEGLAGGLDTQYF.